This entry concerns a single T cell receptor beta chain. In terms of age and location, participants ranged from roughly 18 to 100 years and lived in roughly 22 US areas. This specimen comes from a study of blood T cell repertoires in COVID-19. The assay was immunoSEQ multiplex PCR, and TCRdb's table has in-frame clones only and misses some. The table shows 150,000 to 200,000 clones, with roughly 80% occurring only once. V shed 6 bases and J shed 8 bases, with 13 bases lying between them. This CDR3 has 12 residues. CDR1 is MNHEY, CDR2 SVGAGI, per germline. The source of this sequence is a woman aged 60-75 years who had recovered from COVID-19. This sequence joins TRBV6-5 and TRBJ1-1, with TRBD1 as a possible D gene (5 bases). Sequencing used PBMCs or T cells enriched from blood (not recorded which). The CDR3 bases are TGTGCCAGCAGCGGAGGGACCGGAGAAGCTTTCTTT. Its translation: CASSGGTGEAFF.